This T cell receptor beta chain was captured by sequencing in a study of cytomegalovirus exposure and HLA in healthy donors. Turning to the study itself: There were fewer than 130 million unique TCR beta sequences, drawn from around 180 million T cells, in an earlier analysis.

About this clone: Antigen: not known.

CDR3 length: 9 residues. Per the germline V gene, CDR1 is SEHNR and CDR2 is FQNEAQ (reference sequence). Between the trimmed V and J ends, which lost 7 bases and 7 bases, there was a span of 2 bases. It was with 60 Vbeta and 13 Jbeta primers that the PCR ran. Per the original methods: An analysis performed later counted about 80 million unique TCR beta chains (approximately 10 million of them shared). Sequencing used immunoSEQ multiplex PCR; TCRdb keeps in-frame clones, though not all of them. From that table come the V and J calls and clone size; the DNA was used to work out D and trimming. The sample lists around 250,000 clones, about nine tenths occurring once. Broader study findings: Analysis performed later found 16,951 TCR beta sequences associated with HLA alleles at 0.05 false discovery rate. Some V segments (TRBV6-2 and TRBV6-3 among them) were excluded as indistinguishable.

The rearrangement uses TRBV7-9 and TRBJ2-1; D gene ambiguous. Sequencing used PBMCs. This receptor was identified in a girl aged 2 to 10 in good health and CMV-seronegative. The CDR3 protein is CASTNEQFF. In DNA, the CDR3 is TGTGCCAGCACGAATGAGCAGTTCTTC.